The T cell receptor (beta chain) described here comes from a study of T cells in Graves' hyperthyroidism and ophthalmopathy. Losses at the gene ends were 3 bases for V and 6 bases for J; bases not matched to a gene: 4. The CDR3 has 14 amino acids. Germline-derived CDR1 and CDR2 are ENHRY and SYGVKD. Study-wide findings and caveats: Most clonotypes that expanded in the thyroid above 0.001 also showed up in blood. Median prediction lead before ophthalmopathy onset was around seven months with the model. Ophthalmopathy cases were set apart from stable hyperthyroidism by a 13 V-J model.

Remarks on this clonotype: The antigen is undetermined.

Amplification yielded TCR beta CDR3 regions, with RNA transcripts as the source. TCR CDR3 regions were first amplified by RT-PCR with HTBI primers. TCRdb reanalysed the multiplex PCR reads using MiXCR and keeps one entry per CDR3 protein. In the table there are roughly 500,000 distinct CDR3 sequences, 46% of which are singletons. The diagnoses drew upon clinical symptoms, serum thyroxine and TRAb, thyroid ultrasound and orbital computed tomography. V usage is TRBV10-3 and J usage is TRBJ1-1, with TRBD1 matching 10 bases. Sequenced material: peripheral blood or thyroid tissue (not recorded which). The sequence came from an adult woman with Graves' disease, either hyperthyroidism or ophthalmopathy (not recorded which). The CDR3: CAISDSGTGAEAFF. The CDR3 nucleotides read TGTGCCATCAGTGATAGCGGGACAGGGGCTGAAGCTTTCTTT.